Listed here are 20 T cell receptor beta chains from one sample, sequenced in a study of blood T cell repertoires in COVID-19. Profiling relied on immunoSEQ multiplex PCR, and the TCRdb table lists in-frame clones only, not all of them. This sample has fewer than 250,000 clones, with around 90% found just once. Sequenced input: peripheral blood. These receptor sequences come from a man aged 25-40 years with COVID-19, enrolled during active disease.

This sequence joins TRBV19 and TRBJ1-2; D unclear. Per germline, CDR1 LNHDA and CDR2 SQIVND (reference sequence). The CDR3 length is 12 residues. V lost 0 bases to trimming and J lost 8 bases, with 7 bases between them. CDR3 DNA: TGTGCCAGTAGTATAGATTGGCGGGGCTACACCTTC. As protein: CASSIDWRGYTF.

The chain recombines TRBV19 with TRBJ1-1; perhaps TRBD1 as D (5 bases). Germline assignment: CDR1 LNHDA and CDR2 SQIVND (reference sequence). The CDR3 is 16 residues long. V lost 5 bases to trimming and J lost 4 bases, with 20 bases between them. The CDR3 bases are TGTGCCAGTAGTCCCCAGACTTTACTCGGGGGCACTGAAGCTTTCTTT. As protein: CASSPQTLLGGTEAFF.

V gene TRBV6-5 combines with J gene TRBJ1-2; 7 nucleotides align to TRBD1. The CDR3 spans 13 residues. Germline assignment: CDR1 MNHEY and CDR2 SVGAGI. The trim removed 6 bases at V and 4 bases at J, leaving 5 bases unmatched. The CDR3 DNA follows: TGTGCCAGCAGAGAGACAGGGACCTATGGCTACACCTTC. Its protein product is CASRETGTYGYTF.

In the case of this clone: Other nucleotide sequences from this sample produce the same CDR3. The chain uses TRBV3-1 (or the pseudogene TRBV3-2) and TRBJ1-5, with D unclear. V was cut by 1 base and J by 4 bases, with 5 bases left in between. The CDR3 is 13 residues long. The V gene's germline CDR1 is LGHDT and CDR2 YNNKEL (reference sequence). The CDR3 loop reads CASSQGANQPQHF. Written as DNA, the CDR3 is TGTGCCAGCAGCCAAGGGGCTAATCAGCCCCAGCATTTT.

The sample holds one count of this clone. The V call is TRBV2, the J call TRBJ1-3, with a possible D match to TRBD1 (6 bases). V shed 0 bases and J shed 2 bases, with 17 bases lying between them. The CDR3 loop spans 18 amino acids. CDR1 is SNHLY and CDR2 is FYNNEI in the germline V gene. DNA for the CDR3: TGTGCCAGCAGTGAAGCGCGGGGGCCCGGTAGTCCTGGAAACACCATATATTTT. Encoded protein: CASSEARGPGSPGNTIYF.

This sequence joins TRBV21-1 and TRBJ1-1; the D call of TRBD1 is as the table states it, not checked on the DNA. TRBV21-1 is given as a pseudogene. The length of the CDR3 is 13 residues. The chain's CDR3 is CASPRDRLTEAFF. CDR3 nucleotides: TGTGCCAGCCCGCGGGACAGGCTCACTGAAGCTTTCTTT.

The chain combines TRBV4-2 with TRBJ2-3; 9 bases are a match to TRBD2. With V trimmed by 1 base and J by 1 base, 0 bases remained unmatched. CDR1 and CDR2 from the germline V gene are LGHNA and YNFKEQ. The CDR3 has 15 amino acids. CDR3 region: CASSQGLAGTDTQYF. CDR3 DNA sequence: TGTGCCAGCAGCCAAGGACTAGCGGGCACAGATACGCAGTATTTT.

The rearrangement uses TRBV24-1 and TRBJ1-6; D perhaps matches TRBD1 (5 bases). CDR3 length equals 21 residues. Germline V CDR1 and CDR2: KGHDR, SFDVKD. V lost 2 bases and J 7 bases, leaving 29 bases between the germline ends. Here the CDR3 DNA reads TGTGCCACCAGTGATTCCCAACCCCCAGCAGTTAGGGGAATTGGGAATTCACCCCTCCACTTT. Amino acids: CATSDSQPPAVRGIGNSPLHF.

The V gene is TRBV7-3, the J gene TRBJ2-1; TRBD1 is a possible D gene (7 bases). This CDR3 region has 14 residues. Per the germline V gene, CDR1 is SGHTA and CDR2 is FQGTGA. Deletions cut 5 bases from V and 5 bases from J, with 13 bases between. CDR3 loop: CASSRQGGDNEQFF. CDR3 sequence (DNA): TGTGCCAGCAGCCGCCAGGGGGGAGACAATGAGCAGTTCTTC.

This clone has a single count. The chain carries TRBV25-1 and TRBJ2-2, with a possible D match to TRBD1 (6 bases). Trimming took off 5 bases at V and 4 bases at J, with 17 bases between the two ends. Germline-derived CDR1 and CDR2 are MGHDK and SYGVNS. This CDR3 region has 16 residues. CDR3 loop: CASSYPPGQSTGELFF. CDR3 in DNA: TGTGCCAGCAGTTATCCCCCTGGACAGTCCACCGGGGAGCTGTTTTTT.

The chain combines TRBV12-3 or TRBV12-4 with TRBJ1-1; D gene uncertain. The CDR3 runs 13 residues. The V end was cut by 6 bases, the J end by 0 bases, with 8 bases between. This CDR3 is CASRGRVNTEAFF. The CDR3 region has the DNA TGTGCCAGCAGAGGGCGGGTGAACACTGAAGCTTTCTTT.

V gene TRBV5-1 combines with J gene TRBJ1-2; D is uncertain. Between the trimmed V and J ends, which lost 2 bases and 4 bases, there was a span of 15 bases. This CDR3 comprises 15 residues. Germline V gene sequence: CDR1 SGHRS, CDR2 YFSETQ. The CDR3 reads CASSFVPEGGYGYTF. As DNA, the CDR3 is TGCGCCAGCAGCTTCGTGCCAGAGGGAGGCTATGGCTACACCTTC.

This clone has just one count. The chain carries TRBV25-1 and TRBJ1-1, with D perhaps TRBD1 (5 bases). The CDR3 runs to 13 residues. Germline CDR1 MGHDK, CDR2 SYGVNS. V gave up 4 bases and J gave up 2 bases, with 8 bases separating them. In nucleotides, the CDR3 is TGTGCCAGCAGTGTTCAGGGAAACACTGAAGCTTTCTTT. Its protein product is CASSVQGNTEAFF.

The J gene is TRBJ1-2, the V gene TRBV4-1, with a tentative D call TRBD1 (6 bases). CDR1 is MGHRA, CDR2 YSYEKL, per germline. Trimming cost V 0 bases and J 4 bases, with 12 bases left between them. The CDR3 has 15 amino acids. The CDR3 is CASSQEVNRVYGYTF. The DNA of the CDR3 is TGCGCCAGCAGCCAAGAGGTGAACAGGGTCTATGGCTACACCTTC.

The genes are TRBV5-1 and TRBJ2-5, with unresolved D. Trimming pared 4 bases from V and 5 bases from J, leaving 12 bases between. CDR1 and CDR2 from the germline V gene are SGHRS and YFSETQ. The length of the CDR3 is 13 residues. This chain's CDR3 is CASSRAPAETQYF. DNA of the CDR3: TGCGCCAGCAGCCGCGCACCTGCGGAGACCCAGTACTTC.

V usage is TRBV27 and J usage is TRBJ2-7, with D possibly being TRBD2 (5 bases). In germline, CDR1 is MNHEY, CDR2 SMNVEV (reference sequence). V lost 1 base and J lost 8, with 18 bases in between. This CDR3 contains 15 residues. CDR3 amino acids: CASSLYGWAEEKQYF. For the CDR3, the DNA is TGTGCCAGCAGTTTATATGGGTGGGCGGAGGAAAAGCAGTACTTC.

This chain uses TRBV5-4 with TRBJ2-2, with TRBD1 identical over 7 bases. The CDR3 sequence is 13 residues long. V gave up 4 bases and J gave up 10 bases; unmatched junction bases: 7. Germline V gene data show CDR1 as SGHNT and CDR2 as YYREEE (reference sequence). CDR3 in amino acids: CASSLQGFLELFF. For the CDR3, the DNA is TGTGCCAGCAGCCTACAGGGGTTCTTGGAGCTGTTTTTT.

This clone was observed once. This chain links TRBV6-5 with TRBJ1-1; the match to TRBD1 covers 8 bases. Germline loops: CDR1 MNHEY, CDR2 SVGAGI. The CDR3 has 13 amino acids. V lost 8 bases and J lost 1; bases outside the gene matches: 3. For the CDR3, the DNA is TGTGCCAGCCGGACAGGGTCGAACACTGAAGCTTTCTTT. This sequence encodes CASRTGSNTEAFF.

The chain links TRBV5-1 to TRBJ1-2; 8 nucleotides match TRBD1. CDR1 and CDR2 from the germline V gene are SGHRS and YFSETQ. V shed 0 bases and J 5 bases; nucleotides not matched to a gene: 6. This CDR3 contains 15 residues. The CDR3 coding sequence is TGCGCCAGCAGCTTGGGGACAGGGCAGGATTATGGCTACACCTTC. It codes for CASSLGTGQDYGYTF.

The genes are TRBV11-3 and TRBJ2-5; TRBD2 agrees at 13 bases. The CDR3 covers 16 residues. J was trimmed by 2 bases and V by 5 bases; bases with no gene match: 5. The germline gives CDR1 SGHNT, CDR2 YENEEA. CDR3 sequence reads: CASSIGLAGEQETQYF. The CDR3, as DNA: TGTGCCAGCAGCATCGGACTAGCGGGGGAACAAGAGACCCAGTACTTC.